This T cell receptor (beta chain) derives from a study of CD8 T cells in Susac syndrome. The CDR3 sequence is 14 residues long. In germline, CDR1 is SNHLY, CDR2 FYNNEI. The junction had 3 bases not matched to a gene; V was cut back by 4 bases and J by 4 bases. RNA amounts of roughly 0.5 to 1 ug underwent reverse transcription with random hexamers. From the immunoSEQ multiplex PCR reads, TCRdb called clonotypes with MiXCR, one entry per CDR3 protein. The sample records about 210,000 distinct CDR3 sequences, about 95% being singletons. Sequencing input: CD4+ T cells from PBMCs. The clonotype originates from a human donor with multiple sclerosis. The chain uses TRBV2 and TRBJ2-3; 9 bases line up with TRBD1. The CDR3 nucleotides are TGTGCCAGCAGTGCGGACAGGGGACCAGATACGCAGTATTTT. Translating gives CASSADRGPDTQYF.